This note documents a single TCR beta chain sequence. Different DNA sequences within this sample yield the same CDR3. Measured with immunoSEQ multiplex PCR; TCRdb has only the in-frame clones, and not every one. The profile shows 50,000 to 60,000 clones, roughly 85% of them singletons. This sample was taken from a study of blood T cell repertoires in COVID-19. The overall study: There were acute and convalescent COVID-19 samples, and they came from the United States, Italy and Spain.

V lost 3 bases to trimming and J lost 1 base, with 5 bases between them. The V gene's germline CDR1 is MDHEN and CDR2 SYDVKM. The CDR3 is 13 amino acids. This sequence joins TRBV28 and TRBJ2-3, with unresolved D. The receptor was derived from a human donor in a cohort sampled during active COVID-19. Input material: peripheral blood. CDR3 region: CASSFQGTDTQYF. The DNA of the CDR3 is TGTGCCAGCAGTTTCCAGGGCACAGATACGCAGTATTTT.